The rows below give T cell receptor beta chains drawn from one sample of a study of yellow fever vaccine responses in identical twins. TCRdb recomputed calls from the RT-PCR reads with MiXCR, one row per CDR3 protein. Among thousands of distinct CDR3 sequences listed, less than 85% were seen once. The sequencing used T cells from blood (PBMCs), unsorted or a sorted subset (not recorded which), collected before or after yellow fever vaccination (not recorded which). All receptors come from a woman between 18 and 29 years old who received the yellow fever vaccine. The CDR3 runs from the conserved cysteine through the conserved F or W. The order of the fields is D gene, clone size, V gene, J gene, CDR3 protein, CDR3 DNA. D genes are given only for firm matches. Clone size is given for some rows only: seen once, a few or many times, or a class if the clone is expanded.

d_gene: TRBD2
abundance: .
v_gene: TRBV2
j_gene: TRBJ2-7
CDR3aa: CASSGTSGSYEQYF
CDR3nt: TGTGCCAGCAGTGGGACTAGCGGTAGCTACGAGCAGTACTTC

d_gene: .
abundance: .
v_gene: TRBV4-3
j_gene: TRBJ1-1
CDR3aa: CASSQRDNLNTEAFF
CDR3nt: TGCGCCAGCAGCCAACGGGACAACCTTAACACTGAAGCTTTCTTT

d_gene: TRBD2
abundance: .
v_gene: TRBV29-1
j_gene: TRBJ2-1
CDR3aa: CSVGGERDSYNEQFF
CDR3nt: TGCAGCGTAGGAGGAGAGCGGGATTCTTACAATGAGCAGTTCTTC

d_gene: TRBD2
abundance: .
v_gene: TRBV20-1
j_gene: TRBJ2-4
CDR3aa: CSAELAGGLVKNIQYF
CDR3nt: TGCAGTGCAGAACTAGCGGGAGGCTTGGTCAAAAACATTCAGTACTTC

d_gene: .
abundance: .
v_gene: TRBV9
j_gene: TRBJ2-3
CDR3aa: CASSQLRTDTQYF
CDR3nt: TGTGCCAGCAGCCAACTCCGCACAGATACGCAGTATTTT

d_gene: .
abundance: .
v_gene: TRBV18
j_gene: TRBJ2-7
CDR3aa: CASSSGGYEQYF
CDR3nt: TGTGCCAGCTCAAGTGGAGGCTACGAGCAGTACTTC

d_gene: .
abundance: once
v_gene: TRBV29-1
j_gene: TRBJ1-1
CDR3aa: CSVEEGATEAFF
CDR3nt: TGCAGCGTTGAAGAGGGGGCGACTGAAGCTTTCTTT

d_gene: .
abundance: .
v_gene: TRBV11-1
j_gene: TRBJ2-2
CDR3aa: CASSLSSIGELFF
CDR3nt: TGTGCCAGCAGCTTAAGTTCAATCGGGGAGCTGTTTTTT

d_gene: .
abundance: .
v_gene: TRBV30
j_gene: TRBJ2-1
CDR3aa: CAWSTSTLYNEQFF
CDR3nt: TGTGCCTGGAGTACATCTACACTCTACAATGAGCAGTTCTTC

d_gene: TRBD1
abundance: .
v_gene: TRBV5-1
j_gene: TRBJ2-7
CDR3aa: CASSSTTGAPYEQYF
CDR3nt: TGCGCCAGCAGCTCAACGACAGGGGCACCCTACGAGCAGTACTTC

d_gene: .
abundance: .
v_gene: TRBV7-9
j_gene: TRBJ2-1
CDR3aa: CASSLQENNEQFF
CDR3nt: TGTGCCAGCAGCTTACAGGAAAACAATGAGCAGTTCTTC

d_gene: .
abundance: hyperexpanded
v_gene: TRBV11-3
j_gene: TRBJ1-1
CDR3aa: CASSLQGEHTEAFF
CDR3nt: TGTGCCAGCAGCCTCCAGGGTGAACACACTGAAGCTTTCTTT

d_gene: TRBD2
abundance: .
v_gene: TRBV27
j_gene: TRBJ2-7
CDR3aa: CASSGRASEQYF
CDR3nt: TGTGCCAGCAGCGGGAGGGCTTCCGAGCAGTACTTC

d_gene: TRBD2
abundance: .
v_gene: TRBV5-5
j_gene: TRBJ2-1
CDR3aa: CASSFGGGNYNEQFF
CDR3nt: TGTGCCAGCAGCTTCGGGGGAGGGAACTACAATGAGCAGTTCTTC

d_gene: .
abundance: .
v_gene: TRBV14
j_gene: TRBJ2-7
CDR3aa: CASSLIGVLNEQYF
CDR3nt: TGTGCCAGCAGCCTAATCGGGGTGTTAAACGAGCAGTACTTC

d_gene: TRBD2
abundance: .
v_gene: TRBV3-1
j_gene: TRBJ2-1
CDR3aa: CASSQGTSPNNEQFF
CDR3nt: TGTGCCAGCAGCCAGGGGACTAGCCCCAACAATGAGCAGTTCTTC

d_gene: .
abundance: .
v_gene: TRBV29-1
j_gene: TRBJ2-7
CDR3aa: CSIEDKLESYEQYF
CDR3nt: TGCAGCATTGAAGATAAGCTGGAATCCTACGAGCAGTACTTC

d_gene: TRBD1
abundance: .
v_gene: TRBV4-1
j_gene: TRBJ1-1
CDR3aa: CASSQPTTGHTEAFF
CDR3nt: TGCGCCAGCAGCCAACCCACGACAGGGCACACTGAAGCTTTCTTT

d_gene: .
abundance: large
v_gene: TRBV6-2/TRBV6-3
j_gene: TRBJ1-1
CDR3aa: CASSYSKGVTEAFF
CDR3nt: TGTGCCAGCAGTTACTCGAAGGGAGTGACTGAAGCTTTCTTT

d_gene: .
abundance: .
v_gene: TRBV20-1
j_gene: TRBJ2-1
CDR3aa: CNARDLEQTWHNEQFF
CDR3nt: TGCAATGCTAGAGATCTCGAACAGACGTGGCACAATGAGCAGTTCTTC

d_gene: .
abundance: once
v_gene: TRBV29-1
j_gene: TRBJ2-2
CDR3aa: CSVVVDFATGELFF
CDR3nt: TGCAGCGTTGTCGTTGACTTTGCCACCGGGGAGCTGTTTTTT

d_gene: .
abundance: .
v_gene: TRBV11-2
j_gene: TRBJ2-7
CDR3aa: CASSLEAPYEQYF
CDR3nt: TGTGCCAGCAGCTTAGAGGCTCCCTACGAGCAGTACTTC

d_gene: .
abundance: .
v_gene: TRBV5-4
j_gene: TRBJ2-5
CDR3aa: CASSLEEQETQYF
CDR3nt: TGTGCCAGCAGCTTAGAAGAACAAGAGACCCAGTACTTC

d_gene: TRBD1
abundance: .
v_gene: TRBV2
j_gene: TRBJ2-5
CDR3aa: CASSDMGQGETQYF
CDR3nt: TGTGCCAGCAGTGATATGGGACAGGGAGAGACCCAGTACTTC

d_gene: .
abundance: .
v_gene: TRBV5-4
j_gene: TRBJ2-7
CDR3aa: CASSWASPIVYEQYF
CDR3nt: TGTGCCAGCAGCTGGGCCTCACCCATCGTCTACGAGCAGTACTTC

d_gene: .
abundance: .
v_gene: TRBV4-1
j_gene: TRBJ1-2
CDR3aa: CASSPTPGGDNYGYTF
CDR3nt: TGCGCCAGCAGCCCCACCCCTGGCGGGGATAACTATGGCTACACCTTC

d_gene: TRBD2
abundance: .
v_gene: TRBV13
j_gene: TRBJ2-1
CDR3aa: CASPKVAGRNEQFF
CDR3nt: TGTGCCAGCCCTAAAGTAGCGGGGAGGAATGAGCAGTTCTTC

d_gene: .
abundance: .
v_gene: TRBV11-1
j_gene: TRBJ2-7
CDR3aa: CASSSTATGFYEQYF
CDR3nt: TGTGCCAGCAGCTCCACGGCTACAGGGTTCTACGAGCAGTACTTC

d_gene: TRBD1
abundance: .
v_gene: TRBV5-1
j_gene: TRBJ2-1
CDR3aa: CASRQGAYNEQFF
CDR3nt: TGCGCCAGCAGGCAGGGGGCCTACAATGAGCAGTTCTTC

d_gene: .
abundance: .
v_gene: TRBV11-1
j_gene: TRBJ2-7
CDR3aa: CASSPRTASYEQYF
CDR3nt: TGTGCCAGCAGCCCCAGGACAGCCTCCTACGAGCAGTACTTC

d_gene: .
abundance: .
v_gene: TRBV9
j_gene: TRBJ2-2
CDR3aa: CASSNPSGTADTGELFF
CDR3nt: TGTGCCAGCAGCAACCCGAGCGGAACAGCCGACACCGGGGAGCTGTTTTTT

d_gene: .
abundance: .
v_gene: TRBV12-3/TRBV12-4
j_gene: TRBJ2-4
CDR3aa: CASSFGGNIQYF
CDR3nt: TGTGCCAGCAGTTTTGGTGGGAACATTCAGTACTTC

d_gene: .
abundance: .
v_gene: TRBV19
j_gene: TRBJ2-1
CDR3aa: CASTPASSYNEQFF
CDR3nt: TGTGCCAGTACGCCTGCTAGCTCCTACAATGAGCAGTTCTTC

d_gene: .
abundance: .
v_gene: TRBV19
j_gene: TRBJ1-6
CDR3aa: CASNRRTAHNSPLHF
CDR3nt: TGTGCCAGTAATAGGAGGACAGCCCATAATTCACCCCTCCACTTT

d_gene: .
abundance: .
v_gene: TRBV29-1
j_gene: TRBJ2-7
CDR3aa: CSVDSGTETYEQYF
CDR3nt: TGCAGCGTTGATTCCGGGACGGAAACCTACGAGCAGTACTTC